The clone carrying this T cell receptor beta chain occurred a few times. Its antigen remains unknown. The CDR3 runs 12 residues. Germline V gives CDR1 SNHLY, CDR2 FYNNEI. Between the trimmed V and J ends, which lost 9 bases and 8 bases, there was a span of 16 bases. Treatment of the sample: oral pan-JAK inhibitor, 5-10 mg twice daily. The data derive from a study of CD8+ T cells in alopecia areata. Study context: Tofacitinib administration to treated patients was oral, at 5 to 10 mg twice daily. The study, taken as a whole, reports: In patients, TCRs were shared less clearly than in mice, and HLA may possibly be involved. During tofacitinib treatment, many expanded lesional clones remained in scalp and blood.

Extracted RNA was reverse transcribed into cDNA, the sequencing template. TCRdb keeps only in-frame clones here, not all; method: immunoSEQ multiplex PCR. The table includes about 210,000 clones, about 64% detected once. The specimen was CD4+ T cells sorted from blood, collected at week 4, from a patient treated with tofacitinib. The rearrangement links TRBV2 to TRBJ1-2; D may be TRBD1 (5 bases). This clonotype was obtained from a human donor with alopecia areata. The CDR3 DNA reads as TGTGCCAGTCGGCAGGGCTTGAGAGGCTACACCTTC. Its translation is CASRQGLRGYTF.